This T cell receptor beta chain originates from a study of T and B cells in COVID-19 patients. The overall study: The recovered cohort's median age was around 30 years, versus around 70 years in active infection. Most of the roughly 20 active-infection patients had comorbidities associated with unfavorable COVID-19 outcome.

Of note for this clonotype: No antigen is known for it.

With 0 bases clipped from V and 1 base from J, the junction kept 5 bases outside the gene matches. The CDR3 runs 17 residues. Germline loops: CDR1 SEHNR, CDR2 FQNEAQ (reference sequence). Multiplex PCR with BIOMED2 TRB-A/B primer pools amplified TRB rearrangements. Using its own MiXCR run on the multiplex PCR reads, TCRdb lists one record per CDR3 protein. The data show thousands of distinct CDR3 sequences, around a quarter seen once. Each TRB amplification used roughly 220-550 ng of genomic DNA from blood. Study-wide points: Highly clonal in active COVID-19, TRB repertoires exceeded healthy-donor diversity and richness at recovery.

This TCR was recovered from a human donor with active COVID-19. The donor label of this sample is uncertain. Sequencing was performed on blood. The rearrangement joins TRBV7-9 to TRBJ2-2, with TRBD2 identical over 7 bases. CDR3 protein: CASSLARGGMNTGELFF. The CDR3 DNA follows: TGTGCCAGCAGCTTAGCGCGGGGAGGGATGAACACCGGGGAGCTGTTTTTT.